This T cell receptor (beta chain) emerged from a study of cytomegalovirus exposure and HLA in healthy donors. Findings of the study overall: Researchers counted around 160 TCR beta chains as cytomegalovirus-associated.

The CDR3 consists of 15 residues. Germline V gene data show CDR1 as MDHEN and CDR2 as SYDVKM. With 5 bases removed from V and 0 bases from J, the gap between germline ends came to 13 bases. Points on this clone: As yet, its antigen is unknown.

The primer mix had 60 Vbeta and 13 Jbeta primers. The table came from immunoSEQ multiplex PCR; TCRdb's copy has only in-frame clones and leaves some out. The sample includes approximately 120,000 clones, approximately 80% of them seen just once. The chain combines TRBV28 with TRBJ1-1, with D hard to call. The sequenced sample was PBMCs. The receptor's source is a man between 18 and 29 years old in good health and CMV-seronegative. This chain's CDR3 is CASSPTGFVNTEAFF. The DNA for the CDR3 is TGTGCCAGCAGTCCGACGGGTTTTGTGAACACTGAAGCTTTCTTT. The entire variable domain, with the rest obtained from reference TRBV28 and TRBJ1-1, is as follows: DVKVTQSSRYLVKRTGEKVFLECVQDMDHENMFWYRQDPGLGLRLIYFSYDVKMKEKGDIPEGYSVSREKKERFSLILESASTNQTSMYLCASSPTGFVNTEAFFGQGTRLTVV.